Listed here are 28 T cell receptor beta chains from one sample, sequenced in a study of blood T cell repertoires in COVID-19. The data were produced by immunoSEQ multiplex PCR, yet TCRdb's version contains in-frame clones alone and is incomplete. The sample lists under 50,000 clones; 90% were seen once. The sequenced sample was peripheral blood. The receptors here all came from a man aged 70 or older with active COVID-19.

This clone was counted a few times. This chain uses TRBV7-6 with TRBJ1-3; 7 bases fit TRBD1. This CDR3 has 17 amino acids. V gave up 5 bases and J gave up 2 bases; unmatched junction bases: 12. Germline loops: CDR1 SGHVS, CDR2 FNYEAQ. CDR3: CASSPTQGKLAGNTIYF. The CDR3 nucleotides are TGTGCCAGCAGCCCGACACAGGGGAAGCTGGCTGGAAACACCATATATTTT.

This clone was detected only once. This chain uses TRBV28 with TRBJ1-1; 7 nucleotides align to TRBD1. Trimming took 4 bases from V and 6 from J; bases not matched to a gene: 2. The germline V gene has CDR1 MDHEN and CDR2 SYDVKM. There are 12 residues in the CDR3. The CDR3 region has the DNA TGTGCCAGCAGTTCCGGACAGGCTGAAGCTTTCTTT. It specifies CASSSGQAEAFF.

The chain combines TRBV5-4 with TRBJ1-2; D gene uncertain. Trimming took off 3 bases at V and 0 bases at J, with 12 bases between the two ends. The CDR3 has 15 amino acids. Germline lookup yields CDR1 SGHNT and CDR2 YYREEE (reference sequence). CDR3 sequence (DNA): TGTGCCAGCAGCTCTCGCGGAGATACTAACTATGGCTACACCTTC. This codes for CASSSRGDTNYGYTF. The variable domain in full, completed from reference TRBV5-4 and TRBJ1-2, reads ETGVTQSPTHLIKTRGQQVTLRCSSQSGHNTVSWYQQALGQGPQFIFQYYREEENGRGNFPPRFSGLQFPNYSSELNVNALELDDSALYLCASSSRGDTNYGYTFGSGTRLTVV.

The chain has TRBV2 and TRBJ2-3; D remains ambiguous. Trimming stripped 5 bases from V and 0 bases from J, with 12 bases between. Germline values: CDR1 SNHLY, CDR2 FYNNEI. The CDR3 consists of 15 residues. CDR3 protein: CASSSWASSTDTQYF. In DNA form, the CDR3 reads TGTGCCAGCAGTTCCTGGGCCTCTAGCACAGATACGCAGTATTTT.

This chain joins TRBV5-5 and TRBJ2-7; TRBD1 aligns across 7 bases. This CDR3 contains 15 residues. Germline assignment: CDR1 SGHKS and CDR2 YYEKEE (reference sequence). Trimming cost V 5 bases and J 1 base; bases outside gene matches: 9. CDR3 in amino acids: CASRIGTALSYEQYF. The CDR3 nucleotides read TGTGCCAGCAGGATCGGGACAGCCTTATCCTACGAGCAGTACTTC.

The rearrangement uses TRBV4-2 and TRBJ2-1; 8 bases map to TRBD1. After removal of 4 bases from V and 8 bases from J, the junction contained 13 bases not matched to a gene. The CDR3 runs 16 residues. Germline V gene data show CDR1 as LGHNA and CDR2 as YNFKEQ. CDR3 region: CASSPAGGQGAHEQFF. The CDR3 bases are TGTGCCAGCAGCCCCGCTGGTGGGCAGGGGGCCCATGAGCAGTTCTTC.

The chain carries TRBV28 and TRBJ2-7; 8 nucleotides align to TRBD1. This CDR3 is built from 15 residues. Germline trimming cut 6 bases from V and 2 bases from J; bases unmatched to any gene: 9. Germline assignment: CDR1 MDHEN and CDR2 SYDVKM. The CDR3 region has the DNA TGTGCCAGCAGCACTACCGGACAGGGTACCTACGAGCAGTACTTC. Amino acid sequence: CASSTTGQGTYEQYF.

The J gene is TRBJ1-2, the V gene TRBV12-3 or TRBV12-4; D unclear. Trimming removed 7 bases from V and 4 bases from J, with 10 bases in between. The CDR3 is 12 amino acids. The CDR3 DNA follows: TGTGCCAGCACTCCCCGGAGCTATGGCTACACCTTC. The encoded protein is CASTPRSYGYTF.

The V call is TRBV6-5, the J call TRBJ2-2; 10 bases align to TRBD1. CDR1 is MNHEY and CDR2 is SVGAGI in the germline V gene. Trimming at V came to 4 bases and at J to 7 bases, leaving 6 bases not matched to a gene. This CDR3 has 15 amino acids. The CDR3 coding sequence is TGTGCCAGCAGTTTCGAGACAGGGGGCATCGGGGAGCTGTTTTTT. It translates to CASSFETGGIGELFF.

This clone was seen a single time. V and J are TRBV4-3 and TRBJ1-2; 8 bases map to TRBD1. The CDR3 length is 14 residues. The V segment lost 4 bases and the J segment 7 bases; nucleotides outside the gene matches: 8. CDR1 LGHNA and CDR2 YSLEER come from the germline V gene. The CDR3 here is CASSPSAGGSGYTF. CDR3 DNA: TGCGCCAGCAGCCCGAGCGCAGGGGGCTCTGGCTACACCTTC.

This sequence joins TRBV7-2 and TRBJ2-1; no definite D call. This CDR3 spans 14 amino acids. Germline assignment: CDR1 SGHTA and CDR2 FQGNSA. Trimming removed 1 base at V and 1 base at J, with 5 bases between. The CDR3 DNA reads TGTGCCAGCAGCTTAGTTAGATCCTACAATGAGCAGTTCTTC. Protein product: CASSLVRSYNEQFF.

This rearrangement joins TRBV29-1 to TRBJ2-7; D perhaps matches TRBD2 (5 bases). Germline V CDR1 and CDR2: SQVTM, ANQGSEA. Deletions cut 7 bases from V and 6 bases from J, with 13 bases between. The CDR3 extends over 11 amino acids. The CDR3 region is CSAGVGLEQYF. The CDR3 DNA follows: TGCAGCGCCGGGGTTGGTCTCGAGCAGTACTTC.

This clone was found once. J is TRBJ2-2 and V is TRBV9; maybe TRBD1 (5 bases). The germline V and J ends were trimmed by 3 bases and 8 bases, with 14 bases remaining between them. The CDR3 runs to 14 residues. CDR1 and CDR2 (germline): SGDLS, YYNGEE. The DNA of the CDR3 is TGTGCCAGCAGCGCAGGGTTCGGGTCAGGGGAGCTGTTTTTT. As protein: CASSAGFGSGELFF.

The CDR3 DNA reads TGTGCCAGCAGCGCCCACCCCAGCCGGGACTATGGCTACACCTTC. It specifies CASSAHPSRDYGYTF. The chain employs TRBV9 and TRBJ1-2; D remains unclear. Per germline, CDR1 SGDLS and CDR2 YYNGEE. The V end was cut by 3 bases, the J end by 3 bases, with 15 bases between. This CDR3 region has 15 residues.

The chain has TRBV19 and TRBJ2-2; possibly TRBD1 for D (5 bases). CDR1 LNHDA and CDR2 SQIVND come from the germline V gene (reference sequence). This CDR3 is built from 14 residues. V was shortened by 6 bases and J by 3 bases, with 11 bases between the two germline ends. CDR3 in DNA: TGTGCCAGTAGAGGGCAGGGTCACACCGGGGAGCTGTTTTTT. This gives the protein CASRGQGHTGELFF.

The chain employs TRBV19 and TRBJ2-1; 11 bases line up with TRBD1. The CDR3 has 14 residues. The germline V gene has CDR1 LNHDA and CDR2 SQIVND (reference sequence). V lost 6 bases to trimming and J lost 9 bases; unmatched junction nucleotides: 7. The CDR3 DNA sequence: TGTGCCAGTAGAACCAGGACAGGGGGCTTTGAGCAGTTCTTC. It yields the protein CASRTRTGGFEQFF.

V usage is TRBV7-6 and J usage is TRBJ2-1; TRBD2 aligns across 9 bases. The ends lost 0 bases at V and 0 bases at J; junction bases unmatched: 12. The CDR3 contains 20 residues. CDR1 SGHVS and CDR2 FNYEAQ come from the germline V gene. The CDR3: CASSLAPSTSGLGSYNEQFF. The DNA for the CDR3 is TGTGCCAGCAGCTTAGCCCCCTCGACTAGCGGACTGGGCTCCTACAATGAGCAGTTCTTC. The whole variable domain, remainder taken from reference TRBV7-6 and TRBJ2-1, is GAGVSQSPRYKVTKRGQDVALRCDPISGHVSLYWYRQALGQGPEFLTYFNYEAQQDKSGLPNDRFSAERPEGSISTLTIQRTEQRDSAMYRCASSLAPSTSGLGSYNEQFFGPGTRLTVL.

This chain uses TRBV28 with TRBJ1-6; tentative D call: TRBD1 (5 bases). With 2 bases removed from V and 6 bases from J, the gap between germline ends came to 14 bases. This CDR3 contains 16 residues. Germline CDR1 is MDHEN and CDR2 is SYDVKM. CDR3: CASSLAPPQGNSPLHF. CDR3 bases: TGTGCCAGCAGTTTAGCCCCCCCGCAGGGTAATTCACCCCTCCACTTT.

The chain combines TRBV27 with TRBJ2-7; 7 bases are shared with TRBD1. Germline CDR1 reads MNHEY; CDR2 reads SMNVEV (reference sequence). Unmatched junction bases numbered 13, after V lost 8 bases and J lost 6 bases. This CDR3 spans 14 amino acids. CDR3 sequence reads: CASGNLAGGREQYF. DNA of the CDR3: TGTGCCAGCGGAAATCTGGCAGGGGGACGCGAGCAGTACTTC.

This clone has only a few counts. J is TRBJ1-5 and V is TRBV19; D perhaps matches TRBD1 (6 bases). Looked up from germline, CDR1 is LNHDA and CDR2 is SQIVND (reference sequence). Trimming took off 8 bases at V and 0 bases at J, with 11 bases between the two ends. There are 14 residues in the CDR3. CDR3 in amino acids: CASDDRYSNQPQHF. Here the CDR3 DNA reads TGTGCCAGTGATGACAGGTATAGCAATCAGCCCCAGCATTTT.

The genes are TRBV15 and TRBJ2-2; D is possibly TRBD2 (7 bases). This CDR3 spans 17 amino acids. The V gene's germline CDR1 is LNHNV and CDR2 YYDKDF (reference sequence). Trimming took off 0 bases at V and 4 bases at J, with 15 bases between the two ends. The CDR3 DNA reads TGTGCCACCAGCAGAGACCCTTGGCGGGGGCGCACCGGGGAGCTGTTTTTT. This gives the protein CATSRDPWRGRTGELFF.

DNA for the CDR3: TGTGCCAGCAGCCAGGTTAGCGGGAGGGCCTTCTTTGTCCAGCGGGAGCAGTTCTTC. As protein: CASSQVSGRAFFVQREQFF. The J gene is TRBJ2-1, the V gene TRBV14, with 11 bases matching TRBD2. Trimming cost V 3 bases and J 10 bases; bases outside gene matches: 20. The CDR3 extends over 19 amino acids. Germline V gene sequence: CDR1 SGHDN, CDR2 FVKESK.

Turning to this clone: One end of the junction fails to match germline, which may point to a read error. J is TRBJ2-7 and V is TRBV5-8; 8 nucleotides line up with TRBD2. The V gene's germline CDR1 is SGHTS and CDR2 YDEGEE. CDR3 length: 11 residues. The CDR3 loop reads CASSLRGLGIF. The CDR3 bases are TGTGCCAGCAGCTTGAGGGGACTAGGTATTTTC.

The chain employs TRBV5-1 and TRBJ2-5; 10 nucleotides line up with TRBD2. CDR3 size: 16 residues. V lost 0 bases to trimming and J lost 9 bases; unmatched junction nucleotides: 11. Germline CDR1 and CDR2: SGHRS and YFSETQ. Here the CDR3 DNA reads TGCGCCAGCAGCTTGGCCTTAGCGGGGGGTCTCTCGCCCCAGTACTTC. It is translated as CASSLALAGGLSPQYF.

The genes are TRBV9 and TRBJ2-7; perhaps TRBD2 as D (6 bases). Trimming took off 0 bases at V and 5 bases at J, with 12 bases between the two ends. Germline loops: CDR1 SGDLS, CDR2 YYNGEE. The CDR3 is 14 residues long. CDR3 sequence: CASSVAGDPDEQYF. The CDR3 DNA sequence: TGTGCCAGCAGCGTAGCGGGAGATCCTGACGAGCAGTACTTC.

The chain is built from TRBV3-1 (or the pseudogene TRBV3-2) and TRBJ2-7, with TRBD2 as a possible D gene (6 bases). In germline, CDR1 is LGHDT, CDR2 YNNKEL (reference sequence). The V end lost 4 bases, the J end lost 4 bases, and 26 bases lay between the germline ends. The CDR3 contains 18 residues. In DNA, the CDR3 is TGTGCCAGCAGCCCCTCTCTGGGACTTCCCCATTTTGGGTACGAGCAGTACTTC. Protein product: CASSPSLGLPHFGYEQYF.

This chain connects TRBV14 to TRBJ2-1, with D possibly TRBD2 on 5 matching bases. From germline, CDR1 is SGHDN and CDR2 FVKESK. The CDR3 is 17 residues long. The V end lost 0 bases, the J end lost 2 bases, and 14 bases lay between the germline ends. The CDR3 reads CASSQDRASITYNEQFF. DNA of the CDR3: TGTGCCAGCAGCCAAGATCGGGCTAGCATAACCTACAATGAGCAGTTCTTC.

The table lists this clone with a few counts. The chain links TRBV7-2 to TRBJ1-3; 7 bases are shared with TRBD1. CDR1 and CDR2 (germline): SGHTA, FQGNSA. This CDR3 region has 14 residues. The trim removed 4 bases at V and 4 bases at J, leaving 4 bases unmatched. DNA of the CDR3: TGTGCCAGCAGCTCCCAGGGACAGGGAAACACCATATATTTT. Protein sequence: CASSSQGQGNTIYF.